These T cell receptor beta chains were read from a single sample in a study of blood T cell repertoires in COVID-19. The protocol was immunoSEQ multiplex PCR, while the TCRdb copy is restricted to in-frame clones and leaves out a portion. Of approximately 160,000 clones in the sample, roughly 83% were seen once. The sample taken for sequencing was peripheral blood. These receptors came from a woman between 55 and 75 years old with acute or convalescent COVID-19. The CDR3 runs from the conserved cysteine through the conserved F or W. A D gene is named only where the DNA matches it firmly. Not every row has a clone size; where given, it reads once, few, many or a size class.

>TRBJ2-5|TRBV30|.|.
CAWSSDRTQYF
TGTGCCTGGAGTTCTGATAGGACCCAGTACTTC
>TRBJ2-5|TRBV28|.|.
CASEVTGSVLGTQYF
TGTGCCAGTGAAGTGACAGGCAGCGTCCTGGGGACCCAGTACTTC
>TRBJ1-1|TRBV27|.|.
CASRSYREGTEAFF
TGTGCCAGCAGATCTTACAGGGAGGGCACTGAAGCTTTCTTT
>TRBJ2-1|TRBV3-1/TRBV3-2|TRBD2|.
CASSRLASSYNEQFF
TGTGCCAGCAGCCGACTAGCTAGCTCCTACAATGAGCAGTTCTTC
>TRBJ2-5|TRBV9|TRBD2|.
CASSVATSGGRQETQYF
TGTGCCAGCAGCGTAGCCACTAGCGGGGGCCGCCAAGAGACCCAGTACTTC
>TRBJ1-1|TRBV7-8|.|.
CASSNYPGGWAFF
TGTGCCAGCAGCAATTACCCGGGGGGCTGGGCTTTCTTT
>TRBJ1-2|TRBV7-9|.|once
CASSPMGFLNYGYTF
TGTGCCAGCAGCCCGATGGGCTTTCTGAACTATGGCTACACCTTC
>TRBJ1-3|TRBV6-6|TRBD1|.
CATYSQGGSSGNTIYF
TGTGCCACCTACTCTCAGGGGGGCTCTTCTGGAAACACCATATATTTT
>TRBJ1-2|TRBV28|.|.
CATIPSIGQAGGYTF
TGTGCCACGATCCCTTCGATAGGGCAGGCGGGAGGCTACACCTTC
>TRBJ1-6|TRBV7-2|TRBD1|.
CASSFPGQGYSPLHF
TGTGCCAGCAGCTTCCCGGGACAGGGTTATTCACCCCTCCACTTT
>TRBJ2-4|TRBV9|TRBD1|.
CASSGDRGGIDIQYF
TGTGCCAGCAGTGGGGACAGGGGCGGGATAGACATTCAGTACTTC
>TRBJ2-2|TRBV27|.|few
CASSLRFNTGELFF
TGTGCCAGCAGTTTACGTTTCAACACCGGGGAGCTGTTTTTT
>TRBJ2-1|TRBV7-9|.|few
CASSRDYNEQFF
TGTGCCAGCAGCAGAGATTACAATGAGCAGTTCTTC
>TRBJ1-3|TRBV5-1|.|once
CASRDTGNTIYF
TGCGCCAGCAGGGACACCGGAAACACCATATATTTT
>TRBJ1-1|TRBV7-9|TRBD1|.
CASSFAGTAEAFF
TGTGCCAGCAGCTTCGCCGGGACAGCTGAAGCTTTCTTT
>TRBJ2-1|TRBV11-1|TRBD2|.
CASSPRLAGAYNEQFF
TGTGCCAGCAGCCCGAGACTAGCGGGGGCCTACAATGAGCAGTTCTTC
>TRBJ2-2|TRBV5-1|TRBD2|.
CASSLEGGTRELFF
TGCGCCAGCAGCTTGGAAGGCGGGACTAGGGAGCTGTTTTTT